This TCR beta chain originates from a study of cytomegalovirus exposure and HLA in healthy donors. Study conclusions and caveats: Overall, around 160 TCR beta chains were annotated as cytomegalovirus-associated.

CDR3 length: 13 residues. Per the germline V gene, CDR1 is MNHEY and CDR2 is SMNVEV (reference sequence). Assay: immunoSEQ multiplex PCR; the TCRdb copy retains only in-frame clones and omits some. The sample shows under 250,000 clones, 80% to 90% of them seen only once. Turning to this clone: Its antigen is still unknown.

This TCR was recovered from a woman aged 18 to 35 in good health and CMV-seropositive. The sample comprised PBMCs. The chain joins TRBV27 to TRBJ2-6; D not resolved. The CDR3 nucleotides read TGTGGTATTAGGAGCTCTGGGGCCAACGTCCTGACTTTC. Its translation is CGIRSSGANVLTF.